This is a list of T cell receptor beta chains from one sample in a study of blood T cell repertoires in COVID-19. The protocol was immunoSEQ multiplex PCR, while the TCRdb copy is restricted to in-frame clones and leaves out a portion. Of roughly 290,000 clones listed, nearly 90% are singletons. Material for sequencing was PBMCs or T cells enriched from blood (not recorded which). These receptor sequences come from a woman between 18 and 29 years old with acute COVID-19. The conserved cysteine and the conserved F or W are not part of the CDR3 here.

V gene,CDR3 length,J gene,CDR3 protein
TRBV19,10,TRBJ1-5,GTGPRNQPQH
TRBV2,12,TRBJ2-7,ASRRDRSSYEQY
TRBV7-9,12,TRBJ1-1,ASSLVGGHTEAF
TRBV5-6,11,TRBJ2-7,ASSDGQGYEQY
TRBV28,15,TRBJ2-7,ASSSGLAGVGAYEQY
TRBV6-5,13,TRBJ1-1,ASSTPLQGNTEAF
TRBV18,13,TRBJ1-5,ASSHGQNSNQPQH
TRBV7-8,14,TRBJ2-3,ASSLELAASTDTQY
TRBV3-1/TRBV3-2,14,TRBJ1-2,ASSQDLEIGVSGYT
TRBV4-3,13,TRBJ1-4,ASSQDRGANEKLF
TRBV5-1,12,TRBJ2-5,ASSLVGGEETQY
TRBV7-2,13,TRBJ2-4,ASSLRHPAKNIQY
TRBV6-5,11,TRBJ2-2,ASSYLGSRELF
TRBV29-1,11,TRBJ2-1,SVGAIGGNEQF
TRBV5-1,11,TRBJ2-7,ASTQLAPYEQY
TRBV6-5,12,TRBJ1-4,ASSYSNRNEKLF
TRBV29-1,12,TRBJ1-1,SVGGREGNTEAF
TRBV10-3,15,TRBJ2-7,AISAPPGLAPTYEQY
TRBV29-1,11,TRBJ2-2,SVRTGMAGELF
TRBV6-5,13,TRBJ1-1,ASGRGRGYFTEAF
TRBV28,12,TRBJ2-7,ASISGGSSYEQY
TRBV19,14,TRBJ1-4,ASRFRGGRADEKLF